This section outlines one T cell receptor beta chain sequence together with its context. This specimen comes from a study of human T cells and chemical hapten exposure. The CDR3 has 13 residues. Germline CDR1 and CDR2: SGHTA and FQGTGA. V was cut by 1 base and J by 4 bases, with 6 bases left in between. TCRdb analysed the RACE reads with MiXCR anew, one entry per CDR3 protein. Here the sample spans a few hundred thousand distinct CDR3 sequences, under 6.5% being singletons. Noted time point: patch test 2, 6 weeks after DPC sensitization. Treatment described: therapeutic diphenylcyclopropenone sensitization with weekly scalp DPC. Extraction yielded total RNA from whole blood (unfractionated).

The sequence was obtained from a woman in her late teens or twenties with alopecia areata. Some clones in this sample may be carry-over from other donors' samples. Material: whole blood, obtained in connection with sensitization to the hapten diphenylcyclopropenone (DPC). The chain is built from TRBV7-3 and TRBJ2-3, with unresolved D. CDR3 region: CASSLRGPDTQYF. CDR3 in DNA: TGTGCCAGCAGCTTAAGGGGTCCAGATACGCAGTATTTT.